The 25 T cell receptor beta chains below all came from one sample that was sequenced in a study of T cells in Graves' hyperthyroidism and ophthalmopathy. Amplification targeted TCR beta CDR3 regions from RNA transcripts. Primed by the HTBI set, a first-round RT-PCR was run on the TCR CDR3. TCRdb used MiXCR to reprocess the multiplex PCR reads, holding one entry per CDR3 protein. The data contain 550,000 to 850,000 distinct CDR3 sequences, approximately 18% of them singletons. The sequenced sample consisted of blood. The receptors were gathered from a woman between 50 and 59 years old with Graves' hyperthyroidism that later progressed to Graves' ophthalmopathy.

This clonotype came up many times. The rearrangement joins TRBV5-1 to TRBJ2-1; 9 nucleotides match TRBD1. This CDR3 is built from 17 residues. The V gene end was trimmed by 5 bases and the J gene end by 8 bases; junction bases not matched to a gene: 17. Per germline, CDR1 SGHRS and CDR2 YFSETQ. The CDR3 coding sequence is TGCGCCAGCAGGCCCGCACCCTCGGGACAGGGTGGCTATGAGCAGTTCTTC. It is translated as CASRPAPSGQGGYEQFF.

This clonotype came up many times. The chain has TRBV11-1 and TRBJ2-7, with TRBD1 as a possible D gene (7 bases). The germline V gene encodes CDR1 SGHAT and CDR2 FQDESV (reference sequence). CDR3 size: 15 residues. Trimming pared 2 bases from V and 4 bases from J, leaving 15 bases between. The CDR3 reads CASSLRQGLVYEQYF. DNA of the CDR3: TGTGCCAGCAGCTTAAGACAGGGACTTGTTTACGAGCAGTACTTC.

This clonotype was seen more than once but under ten times. V is TRBV27 and J is TRBJ2-1, with a weak D call TRBD1 (6 bases). V was trimmed by 3 bases and J by 4 bases, leaving 13 bases between them. The CDR3 length is 15 residues. Germline CDR1 reads MNHEY; CDR2 reads SMNVEV (reference sequence). For the CDR3, the DNA is TGTGCCAGCAGTTTCGCAGGGGTCTCATACAATGAGCAGTTCTTC. Translated: CASSFAGVSYNEQFF.

With regard to this clonotype: Since a much larger clone is just one base distant, this may be a read error. V is TRBV20-1 and J is TRBJ2-5; weak D call: TRBD1 (5 bases). Trimming left V 6 bases short and J 6 bases short, with 17 bases between. The CDR3 contains 13 residues. Germline V CDR1 and CDR2: DFQATT, SNEGSKA (reference sequence). The CDR3, as DNA: TGCAGTGCGCAGCAGGGCAGGGTGAAGACCCAGTACTTC. As protein: CSAQQGRVKTQYF.

The gene calls are TRBV7-2 and TRBJ1-1, with 8 bases aligning to TRBD1. The CDR3 extends over 16 amino acids. Germline V lookup: CDR1 SGHTA, CDR2 FQGNSA. J gave up 4 bases and V 3 bases, and 10 bases lay outside the gene matches. The CDR3 coding sequence is TGTGCCAGCAGCTTGGACGACAGGGGTTGGGTCACTGAAGCTTTCTTT. This gives the protein CASSLDDRGWVTEAFF.

This clonotype has a count of ten or more. This chain links TRBV6-2 or TRBV6-3 with TRBJ2-7; no definite D call. The V gene lost 4 bases and the J gene lost 4 bases, with 14 bases spanning the gap. The length of the CDR3 is 14 residues. Germline V lookup: CDR1 MNHEY, CDR2 SVGEGT. In DNA form, the CDR3 reads TGTGCCAGCAGTTGGCAGCTCCGAGCTTACGAGCAGTACTTC. This codes for CASSWQLRAYEQYF.

This clonotype was recorded a few times. The chain uses TRBV30 and TRBJ2-7; D uncertain. Germline V gene lookup returns CDR1 GTSNPN and CDR2 SVGIG (reference sequence). There are 14 residues in the CDR3. Trimming left V 1 base short and J 2 bases short, with 12 bases between. The DNA for the CDR3 is TGTGCCTGGAGTGAGCCGGCAGTAGCCTACGAGCAGTACTTC. It translates to CAWSEPAVAYEQYF. The full variable domain, in which reference TRBV30 and TRBJ2-7 provide the parts outside the CDR3, is SQTIHQWPATLVQPVGSPLSLECTVEGTSNPNLYWYRQAAGRGLQLLFYSVGIGQISSEVPQNLSASRPQDRQFILSSKKLLLSDSGFYLCAWSEPAVAYEQYFGPGTRLTVT.

This clonotype was picked up a small number of times. This chain links TRBV5-1 with TRBJ2-7; a weak D match, TRBD2 (5 bases). The CDR3 has 14 residues. V lost 4 bases and J lost 6, with 17 bases in between. Germline V CDR1 and CDR2: SGHRS, YFSETQ. CDR3 residues: CASSVVNGAVEQYF. For the CDR3, the DNA is TGCGCCAGCAGCGTAGTAAACGGAGCGGTCGAGCAGTACTTC.

A note on this clonotype: A clone one base away is much larger, so this may be a read error. The genes are TRBV12-3 or TRBV12-4 and TRBJ2-1; no clear D gene. The J call could be wrong; TRBJ2-7 is a better fit for the DNA end. This CDR3 has 14 amino acids. The CDR3 loop is CASTRQMSYNEQYF. The CDR3 bases are TGTGCCAGCACCCGTCAGATGTCCTACAATGAGCAGTACTTC.

The V call is TRBV12-3 or TRBV12-4, the J call TRBJ2-3; possibly TRBD1 for D (6 bases). The V end lost 4 bases, the J end lost 2 bases, and 13 bases lay between the germline ends. The CDR3 is made up of 15 amino acids. CDR3 nucleotide sequence: TGTGCCAGCAGTTCGTCGGGACATGCCACAGATACGCAGTATTTT. It codes for CASSSSGHATDTQYF.

The table lists this clonotype with many counts. The gene calls are TRBV6-5 and TRBJ1-5; perhaps TRBD1 as D (5 bases). The CDR3 is made up of 14 amino acids. The germline V gene has CDR1 MNHEY and CDR2 SVGAGI. Trimming took 0 bases from V and 5 from J, leaving 8 bases between them. The CDR3 region is CASSYSQGHQPQHF. Here the CDR3 DNA reads TGTGCCAGCAGTTACTCCCAGGGCCATCAGCCCCAGCATTTT.

The sample holds many counts of this clonotype. J is TRBJ1-5 and V is TRBV12-3 or TRBV12-4; 8 nucleotides line up with TRBD1. J was trimmed by 1 base and V by 3 bases; bases with no gene match: 11. CDR3 length: 18 residues. The chain's CDR3 is CASSLVTQGGKSNQPQHF. CDR3 nucleotides: TGTGCCAGCAGTTTGGTAACACAGGGGGGAAAAAGCAATCAGCCCCAGCATTTT.

This clonotype has just one count. This may arise from a read error, as a much more abundant clone is one base away. This rearrangement joins TRBV7-8 to TRBJ2-3, with D perhaps TRBD1 or TRBD2 (5 bases each). CDR1 and CDR2 (germline): SGHVS, FQNEAQ. The germline V and J ends were trimmed by 5 bases and 6 bases, with 15 bases remaining between them. The CDR3 covers 14 residues. The CDR3 nucleotides read TGTGCCAGCAGCAACGAGGCCGGGACCGATACGCAGTATTTT. This gives the protein CASSNEAGTDTQYF.

This clonotype was detected ten times or more. V is TRBV7-9 and J is TRBJ2-3, with D maybe TRBD1 (6 bases). This CDR3 region has 15 residues. CDR1 is SEHNR, CDR2 FQNEAQ, per germline (reference sequence). Trimming stripped 0 bases from V and 1 base from J, with 8 bases between. In nucleotides, the CDR3 is TGTGCCAGCAGCTTAGCGGGGGCCCGCACAGATACGCAGTATTTT. Encoded protein: CASSLAGARTDTQYF.

This clonotype occurred many times. V gene TRBV7-8 combines with J gene TRBJ1-1; 8 bases fit TRBD1. Germline V lookup: CDR1 SGHVS, CDR2 FQNEAQ. This CDR3 has 13 amino acids. V gave up 5 bases and J gave up 8 bases; unmatched junction bases: 7. CDR3 region: CASSNGQGREAFF. The CDR3 nucleotides read TGTGCCAGCAGCAACGGACAGGGTCGAGAAGCTTTCTTT.

This clonotype appeared many times. The CDR3 region is CSARSQGYEQYF. As DNA, the CDR3 is TGCAGTGCTAGATCACAGGGGTACGAGCAGTACTTC. The chain uses TRBV20-1 and TRBJ2-7; 7 positions agree with TRBD1. The CDR3 contains 12 residues. Germline CDR1 reads DFQATT; CDR2 reads SNEGSKA (reference sequence). With V trimmed by 2 bases and J by 4 bases, 2 bases remained unmatched.

Ten or more counts support this clonotype. The chain joins TRBV5-1 to TRBJ1-1; no definite D call. V was cut by 0 bases and J by 1 base, with 13 bases left in between. This CDR3 has 16 amino acids. Per the germline V gene, CDR1 is SGHRS and CDR2 is YFSETQ. The chain's CDR3 is CASSLVGVDGNTEAFF. CDR3 sequence (DNA): TGCGCCAGCAGCTTGGTAGGTGTTGACGGGAACACTGAAGCTTTCTTT.

This clonotype was counted between two and nine times. The CDR3 nucleotides are TGCGCCAGCAGCAGGGTGGTTGGAAACACCATATATTTT. Translating gives CASSRVVGNTIYF. J is TRBJ1-3 and V is TRBV4-1, with D unresolved. CDR1 and CDR2 from the germline V gene are MGHRA and YSYEKL. The ends were cut back, 5 bases at V and 3 bases at J, with 8 bases in the middle. The CDR3 runs 13 residues.

This clonotype showed up many times. The V call is TRBV11-2, the J call TRBJ2-3, with D perhaps matching TRBD1 or TRBD2 (6 bases each). The germline V gene encodes CDR1 SGHAT and CDR2 FQNNGV. The ends were cut back, 2 bases at V and 3 bases at J, with 21 bases in the middle. The CDR3 is made up of 18 amino acids. Here the CDR3 reads CASSLINSGASITDTQYF. The CDR3 bases are TGTGCCAGCAGCTTAATTAATTCGGGGGCTAGCATAACAGATACGCAGTATTTT.

Points on this clonotype: The germline gene is not matched at one end of the junction; a read error may be the cause. J is TRBJ2-3 and V is TRBV6-1; D may be TRBD1 (5 bases). Germline V gene lookup returns CDR1 MNHNS and CDR2 SASEGT. The CDR3 loop spans 12 amino acids. The CDR3 coding sequence is TGTGCCAGCAGCCGAGAGACAGATACGCGGTATTTT. Protein: CASSRETDTRYF.

V is TRBV7-9 and J is TRBJ2-1; TRBD2 is a possible D gene (5 bases). Trimming stripped 10 bases from V and 0 bases from J, with 13 bases between. CDR1 and CDR2 from the germline V gene are SEHNR and FQNEAQ (reference sequence). The CDR3 extends over 14 amino acids. DNA of the CDR3: TGTGCCACCGACCAGGAGGCCTCCTACAATGAGCAGTTCTTC. This codes for CATDQEASYNEQFF. Complete variable domain (other parts from reference TRBV7-9 and TRBJ2-1): DTGVSQNPRHKITKRGQNVTFRCDPISEHNRLYWYRQTLGQGPEFLTYFQNEAQLEKSRLLSDRFSAERPKGSFSTLEIQRTEQGDSAMYLCATDQEASYNEQFFGPGTRLTVL.

This clonotype has at least ten counts. The J gene is TRBJ2-5, the V gene TRBV20-1, with 7 bases matching TRBD1. The CDR3 has 14 residues. Losses at the gene ends were 5 bases for V and 2 bases for J; bases not matched to a gene: 8. Germline CDR1 is DFQATT and CDR2 is SNEGSKA (reference sequence). The CDR3 DNA sequence: TGCAGTGCTCCCGCTGAGGACAGGCAAGAGACCCAGTACTTC. Protein product: CSAPAEDRQETQYF.

This clonotype occurred a few times. The chain carries TRBV20-1 and TRBJ2-1, with D perhaps matching TRBD1 or TRBD2 (5 bases each). Germline assignment: CDR1 DFQATT and CDR2 SNEGSKA (reference sequence). CDR3 length: 13 amino acids. V lost 0 bases, J lost 13 bases, and 16 bases lay in between. CDR3 in amino acids: CSARDSRGALQFF. The CDR3 DNA is TGCAGTGCTAGAGATTCTAGAGGGGCCCTCCAGTTCTTC.

This clonotype was seen at least ten times. The chain recombines TRBV27 with TRBJ1-1, with 9 bases identical to TRBD1. The J segment lost 2 bases and the V segment lost 2 bases, leaving 24 bases of the junction unmatched. The CDR3 runs to 22 residues. Per the germline V gene, CDR1 is MNHEY and CDR2 is SMNVEV (reference sequence). In DNA, the CDR3 is TGTGCCAGCAGTTTAAGATCAATTTGGGAACAGGGGGCTATGTCCAAAAACACTGAAGCTTTCTTT. Translated, it gives CASSLRSIWEQGAMSKNTEAFF.

V usage is TRBV4-1 and J usage is TRBJ2-2; D not resolved. The CDR3 extends over 12 amino acids. Germline values: CDR1 MGHRA, CDR2 YSYEKL. Trimming left V 3 bases short and J 7 bases short, with 6 bases between. The CDR3, as DNA: TGCGCCAGCAGCCACCGCGGCGGGGAGCTGTTTTTT. It specifies CASSHRGGELFF.